A selection of T cell receptor beta chains follows, all from one sample in a study of T cell responses to AZD1222 COVID-19 vaccine. Clones were read by immunoSEQ multiplex PCR, and TCRdb kept only the in-frame ones, dropping some. Of about 83,000 clones in the sample, roughly 86% were seen once. This specimen consisted of peripheral blood, obtained on day 0 of AZD1222 vaccination. These receptors came from an adult in good health. The CDR3 runs from the conserved cysteine through the conserved F or W. A D gene is named only where the DNA matches it firmly. Size is omitted from some rows. Given values are once, few, many or a class for expanded clones.

CDR3 length: 14
V gene: TRBV18
D gene: .
clone size: .
J gene: TRBJ1-6
CDR3 DNA: TGTGCCAGCTCACCACGTCAGGGGACTTCACCCCTCCACTTT
CDR3 protein: CASSPRQGTSPLHF

CDR3 length: 13
V gene: TRBV27
D gene: .
clone size: few
J gene: TRBJ2-7
CDR3 DNA: TGTGCCAGCGGCCGTAGTAGCGTGCACGAGCAGTACTTC
CDR3 protein: CASGRSSVHEQYF

CDR3 length: 16
V gene: TRBV24-1
D gene: TRBD2
clone size: .
J gene: TRBJ2-3
CDR3 DNA: TGTGCCACCAGTGATTATGGAGCGGGAGGGGGGGATACGCAGTATTTT
CDR3 protein: CATSDYGAGGGDTQYF

CDR3 length: 15
V gene: TRBV5-4
D gene: TRBD2
clone size: .
J gene: TRBJ2-2
CDR3 DNA: TGTGCCAGCAGCTTAGCTAGCGGGAGTTCCGGGGAGCTGTTTTTT
CDR3 protein: CASSLASGSSGELFF

CDR3 length: 14
V gene: TRBV7-9
D gene: .
clone size: .
J gene: TRBJ2-1
CDR3 DNA: TGTGCCAGCAGCTCGCAGGGTTTTAACAATGAGCAGTTCTTC
CDR3 protein: CASSSQGFNNEQFF

CDR3 length: 13
V gene: TRBV12-3/TRBV12-4
D gene: .
clone size: .
J gene: TRBJ1-6
CDR3 DNA: TGTGCCAGCAGTTATGATGCGGATTCACCCCTCCACTTT
CDR3 protein: CASSYDADSPLHF

CDR3 length: 16
V gene: TRBV4-3
D gene: TRBD2
clone size: .
J gene: TRBJ2-3
CDR3 DNA: TGCGCCAGCAGTAGGATAGCGGGAGTAAGCACAGATACGCAGTATTTT
CDR3 protein: CASSRIAGVSTDTQYF

CDR3 length: 14
V gene: TRBV30
D gene: TRBD1
clone size: .
J gene: TRBJ1-6
CDR3 DNA: TGTGCCTGGAGTTGGACAGGGAGGGATTCACCCCTCCACTTT
CDR3 protein: CAWSWTGRDSPLHF

CDR3 length: 13
V gene: TRBV7-7
D gene: .
clone size: .
J gene: TRBJ2-5
CDR3 DNA: TGTGCTAGCAGCTTAGCGGCGTATGAGACCCAGTACTTC
CDR3 protein: CASSLAAYETQYF

CDR3 length: 20
V gene: TRBV7-3
D gene: TRBD2
clone size: once
J gene: TRBJ2-2
CDR3 DNA: TGTGCCAGCAGCTTAAGTGGGACTAGCGGGAAGCACCCCTTCACCGGGGAGCTGTTTTTT
CDR3 protein: CASSLSGTSGKHPFTGELFF

CDR3 length: 18
V gene: TRBV18
D gene: .
clone size: .
J gene: TRBJ2-5
CDR3 DNA: TGTGCCAGCTCACCCTTTCAGGGGAGTGGAGACTTGGGGGAGACCCAGTACTTC
CDR3 protein: CASSPFQGSGDLGETQYF

CDR3 length: 15
V gene: TRBV27
D gene: .
clone size: .
J gene: TRBJ1-6
CDR3 DNA: TGTGCCACCTCCGAGGGCCCCGCGGCTAATTCACCCCTCCACTTT
CDR3 protein: CATSEGPAANSPLHF

CDR3 length: 16
V gene: TRBV6-5
D gene: .
clone size: .
J gene: TRBJ1-1
CDR3 DNA: TGTGCCAGCAGTTACTCGAAGTCGACACCGAACACTGAAGCTTTCTTT
CDR3 protein: CASSYSKSTPNTEAFF

CDR3 length: 15
V gene: TRBV19
D gene: .
clone size: .
J gene: TRBJ1-1
CDR3 DNA: TGTGCCAGTAGTATTTCTATCAGCGGGAACACTGAAGCTTTCTTT
CDR3 protein: CASSISISGNTEAFF

CDR3 length: 11
V gene: TRBV20-1
D gene: .
clone size: .
J gene: TRBJ2-3
CDR3 DNA: TGCAGTGCCACTGGCGGGGCTCTGCAGTATTTT
CDR3 protein: CSATGGALQYF

CDR3 length: 14
V gene: TRBV5-1
D gene: TRBD2
clone size: .
J gene: TRBJ2-1
CDR3 DNA: TGCGCCAGCAGCTTGGAGACTAGCGGAAATGAGCAGTTCTTC
CDR3 protein: CASSLETSGNEQFF

CDR3 length: 13
V gene: TRBV10-1
D gene: .
clone size: .
J gene: TRBJ2-3
CDR3 DNA: TGCGCCAGCAGTGAGTCGGGGGTTGATACGCAGTATTTT
CDR3 protein: CASSESGVDTQYF

CDR3 length: 14
V gene: TRBV2
D gene: TRBD1
clone size: once
J gene: TRBJ1-5
CDR3 DNA: TGTGCCAGCCAGAGACAGGGACCTAATCAGCCCCAGCATTTT
CDR3 protein: CASQRQGPNQPQHF

CDR3 length: 17
V gene: TRBV30
D gene: .
clone size: few
J gene: TRBJ1-6
CDR3 DNA: TGTGCCTGGAGTCCCCTGACGGGTAGCTCCTATAATTCACCCCTCCACTTT
CDR3 protein: CAWSPLTGSSYNSPLHF

CDR3 length: 16
V gene: TRBV6-2/TRBV6-3
D gene: TRBD2
clone size: .
J gene: TRBJ2-7
CDR3 DNA: TGTGCCAGCAGCGAGCAAGTTCCGGGACTACCAAGAGAGCAGTACTTC
CDR3 protein: CASSEQVPGLPREQYF

CDR3 length: 15
V gene: TRBV5-1
D gene: TRBD2
clone size: .
J gene: TRBJ2-3
CDR3 DNA: TGCGCCAGCAGCACGCCTAGCGGGAGGACAGATACGCAGTATTTT
CDR3 protein: CASSTPSGRTDTQYF

CDR3 length: 15
V gene: TRBV5-1
D gene: .
clone size: .
J gene: TRBJ1-1
CDR3 DNA: TGCGCCAGCAGCCCCATGGGGGGCCCGAACACTGAAGCTTTCTTT
CDR3 protein: CASSPMGGPNTEAFF

CDR3 length: 10
V gene: TRBV29-1
D gene: .
clone size: .
J gene: TRBJ1-1
CDR3 DNA: TGCAGCGGGGCGAACACTGAAGCTTTCTTT
CDR3 protein: CSGANTEAFF

CDR3 length: 18
V gene: TRBV9
D gene: TRBD2
clone size: once
J gene: TRBJ2-1
CDR3 DNA: TGTGCCAGCAGCGTAGCCCCACTAAGCGGGGACCTTTACAATGAGCAGTTCTTC
CDR3 protein: CASSVAPLSGDLYNEQFF

CDR3 length: 16
V gene: TRBV5-6
D gene: TRBD1
clone size: .
J gene: TRBJ1-3
CDR3 DNA: TGTGCCAGCAGCTTGGTAGGACAGGGGACTGGAAACACCATATATTTT
CDR3 protein: CASSLVGQGTGNTIYF

CDR3 length: 13
V gene: TRBV19
D gene: .
clone size: once
J gene: TRBJ2-5
CDR3 DNA: TGTGCCAGTAGTACCAGGTTCCAAGAGACCCAGTACTTC
CDR3 protein: CASSTRFQETQYF

CDR3 length: 13
V gene: TRBV7-3
D gene: .
clone size: .
J gene: TRBJ2-3
CDR3 DNA: TGTGCCAGCATGGACCTAACACTTGGCACGCAGTATTTT
CDR3 protein: CASMDLTLGTQYF